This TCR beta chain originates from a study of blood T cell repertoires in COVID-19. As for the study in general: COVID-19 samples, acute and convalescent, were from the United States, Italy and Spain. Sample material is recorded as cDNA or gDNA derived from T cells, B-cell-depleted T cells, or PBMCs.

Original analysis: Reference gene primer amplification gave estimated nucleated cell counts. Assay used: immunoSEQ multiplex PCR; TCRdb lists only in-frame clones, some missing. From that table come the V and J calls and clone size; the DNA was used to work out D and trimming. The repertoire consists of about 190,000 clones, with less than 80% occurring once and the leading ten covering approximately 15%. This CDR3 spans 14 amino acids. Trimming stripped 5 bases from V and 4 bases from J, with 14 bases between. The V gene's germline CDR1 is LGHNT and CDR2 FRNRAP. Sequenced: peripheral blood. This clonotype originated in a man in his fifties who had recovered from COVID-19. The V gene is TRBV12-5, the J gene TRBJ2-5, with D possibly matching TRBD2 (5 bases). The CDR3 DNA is TGTGCTAGTGGTCCCCTGAGGGCCGGAGAGACCCAGTACTTC. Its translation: CASGPLRAGETQYF.